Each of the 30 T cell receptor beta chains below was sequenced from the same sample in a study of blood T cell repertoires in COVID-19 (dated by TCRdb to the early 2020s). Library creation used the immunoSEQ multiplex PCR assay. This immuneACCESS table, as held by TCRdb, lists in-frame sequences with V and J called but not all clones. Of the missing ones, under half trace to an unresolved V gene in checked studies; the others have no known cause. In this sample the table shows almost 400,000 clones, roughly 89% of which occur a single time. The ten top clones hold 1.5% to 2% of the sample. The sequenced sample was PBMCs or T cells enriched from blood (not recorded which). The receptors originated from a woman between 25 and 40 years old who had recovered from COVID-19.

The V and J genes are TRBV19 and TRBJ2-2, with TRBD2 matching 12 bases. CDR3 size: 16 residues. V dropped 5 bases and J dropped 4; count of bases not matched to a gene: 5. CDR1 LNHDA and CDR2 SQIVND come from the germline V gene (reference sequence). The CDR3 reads CASSLLAGGPTGELFF. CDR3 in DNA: TGTGCCAGTAGTTTACTAGCGGGAGGCCCCACCGGGGAGCTGTTTTTT.

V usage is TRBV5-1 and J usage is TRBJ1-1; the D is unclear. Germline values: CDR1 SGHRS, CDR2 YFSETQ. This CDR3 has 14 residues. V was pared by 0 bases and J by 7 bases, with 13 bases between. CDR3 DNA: TGCGCCAGCAGCTTGGGACTTCTTAGTGGTGAAGCTTTCTTT. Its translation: CASSLGLLSGEAFF.

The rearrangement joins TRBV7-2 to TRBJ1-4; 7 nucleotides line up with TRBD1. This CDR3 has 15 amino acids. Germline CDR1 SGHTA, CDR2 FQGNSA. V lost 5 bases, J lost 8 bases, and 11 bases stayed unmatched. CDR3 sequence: CASSTEGGVGEKLFF. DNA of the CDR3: TGTGCCAGCAGCACGGAAGGGGGCGTTGGGGAAAAACTGTTTTTT.

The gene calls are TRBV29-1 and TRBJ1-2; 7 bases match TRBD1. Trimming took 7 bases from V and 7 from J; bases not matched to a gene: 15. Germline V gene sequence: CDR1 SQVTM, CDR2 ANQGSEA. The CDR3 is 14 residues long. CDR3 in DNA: TGCAGCGGAGGAATCCTCACAGGGGTGGGTGGCTACACCTTC. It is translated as CSGGILTGVGGYTF.

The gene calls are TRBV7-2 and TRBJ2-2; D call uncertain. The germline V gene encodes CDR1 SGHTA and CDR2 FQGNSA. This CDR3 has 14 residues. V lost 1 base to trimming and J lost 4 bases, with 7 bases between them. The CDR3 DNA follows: TGTGCCAGCAGCTTAGTAGATTTCACCGGGGAGCTGTTTTTT. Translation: CASSLVDFTGELFF.

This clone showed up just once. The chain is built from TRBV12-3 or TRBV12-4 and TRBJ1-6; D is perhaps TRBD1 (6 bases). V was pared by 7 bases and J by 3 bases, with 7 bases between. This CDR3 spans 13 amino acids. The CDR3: CASTDSYNSPLHF. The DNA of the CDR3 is TGTGCCAGCACGGACAGCTATAATTCACCCCTCCACTTT.

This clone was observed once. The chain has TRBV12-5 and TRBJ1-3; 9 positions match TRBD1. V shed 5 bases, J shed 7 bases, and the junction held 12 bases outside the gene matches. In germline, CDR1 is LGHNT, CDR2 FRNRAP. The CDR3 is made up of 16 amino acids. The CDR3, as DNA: TGTGCTAGTGGTACGCCCCGGGACAGGGAATGGAACACCATATATTTT. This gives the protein CASGTPRDREWNTIYF. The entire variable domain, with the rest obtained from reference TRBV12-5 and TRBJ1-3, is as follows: DARVTQTPRHKVTEMGQEVTMRCQPILGHNTVFWYRQTMMQGLELLAYFRNRAPLDDSGMPKDRFSAEMPDATLATLKIQPSEPRDSAVYFCASGTPRDREWNTIYFGEGSWLTVV.

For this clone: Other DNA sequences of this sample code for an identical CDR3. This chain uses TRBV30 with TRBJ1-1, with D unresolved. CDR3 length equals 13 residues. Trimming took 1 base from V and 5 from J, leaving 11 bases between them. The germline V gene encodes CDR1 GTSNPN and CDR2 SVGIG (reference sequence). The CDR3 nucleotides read TGTGCCTGGAGTGCGGGGTTTGATACTGAAGCTTTCTTT. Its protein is CAWSAGFDTEAFF.

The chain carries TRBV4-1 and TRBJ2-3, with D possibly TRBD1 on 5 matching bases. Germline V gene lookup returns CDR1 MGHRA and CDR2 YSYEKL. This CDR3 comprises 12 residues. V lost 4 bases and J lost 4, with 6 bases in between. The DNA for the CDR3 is TGCGCCAGCAGCCTAGGGGCAGATACGCAGTATTTT. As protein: CASSLGADTQYF.

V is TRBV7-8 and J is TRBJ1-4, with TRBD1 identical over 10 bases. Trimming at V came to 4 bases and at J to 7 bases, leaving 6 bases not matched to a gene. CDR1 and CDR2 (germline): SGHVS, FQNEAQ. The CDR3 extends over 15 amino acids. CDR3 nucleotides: TGTGCCAGCAGCTCAGAGGGACAGGGGCTTGAAAAACTGTTTTTT. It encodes CASSSEGQGLEKLFF.

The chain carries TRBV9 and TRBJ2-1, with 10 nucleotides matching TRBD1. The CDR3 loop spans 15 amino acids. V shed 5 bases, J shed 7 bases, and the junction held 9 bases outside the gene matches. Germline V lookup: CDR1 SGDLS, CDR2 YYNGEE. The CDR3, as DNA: TGTGCCAGCAGTTCCGACAGGGGGCTGTGGAATGAGCAGTTCTTC. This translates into CASSSDRGLWNEQFF.

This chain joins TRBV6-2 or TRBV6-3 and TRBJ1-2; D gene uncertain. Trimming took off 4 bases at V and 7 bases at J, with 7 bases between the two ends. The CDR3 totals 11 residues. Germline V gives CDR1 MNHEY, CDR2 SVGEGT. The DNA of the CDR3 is TGTGCCAGCAGTTCCTACCTTGGCTACACCTTC. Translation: CASSSYLGYTF.

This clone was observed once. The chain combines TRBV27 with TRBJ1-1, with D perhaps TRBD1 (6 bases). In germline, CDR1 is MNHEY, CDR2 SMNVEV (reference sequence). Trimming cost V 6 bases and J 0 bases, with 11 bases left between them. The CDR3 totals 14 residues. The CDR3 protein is CASRKGGVNTEAFF. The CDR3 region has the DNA TGTGCCAGCAGGAAAGGGGGGGTGAACACTGAAGCTTTCTTT.

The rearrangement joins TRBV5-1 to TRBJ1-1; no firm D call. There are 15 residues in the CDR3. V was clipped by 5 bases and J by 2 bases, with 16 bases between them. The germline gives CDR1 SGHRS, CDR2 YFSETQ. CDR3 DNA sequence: TGCGCCAGCAGACACGATACGTCCACAAACACTGAAGCTTTCTTT. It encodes CASRHDTSTNTEAFF. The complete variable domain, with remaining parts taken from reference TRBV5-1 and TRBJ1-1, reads KAGVTQTPRYLIKTRGQQVTLSCSPISGHRSVSWYQQTPGQGLQFLFEYFSETQRNKGNFPGRFSGRQFSNSRSEMNVSTLELGDSALYLCASRHDTSTNTEAFFGQGTRLTVV.

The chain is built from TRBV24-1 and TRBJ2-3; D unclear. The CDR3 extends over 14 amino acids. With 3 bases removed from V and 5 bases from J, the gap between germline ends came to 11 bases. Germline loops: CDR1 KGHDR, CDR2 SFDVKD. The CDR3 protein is CATSDTPLIDTQYF. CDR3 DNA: TGTGCCACCAGTGATACCCCCCTAATAGATACGCAGTATTTT.

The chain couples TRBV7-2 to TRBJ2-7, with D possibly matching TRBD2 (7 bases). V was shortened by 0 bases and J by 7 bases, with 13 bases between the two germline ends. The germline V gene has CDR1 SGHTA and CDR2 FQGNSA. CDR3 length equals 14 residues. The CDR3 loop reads CASSLAGGREEQYF. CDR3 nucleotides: TGTGCCAGCAGCTTAGCGGGGGGGCGTGAGGAGCAGTACTTC.

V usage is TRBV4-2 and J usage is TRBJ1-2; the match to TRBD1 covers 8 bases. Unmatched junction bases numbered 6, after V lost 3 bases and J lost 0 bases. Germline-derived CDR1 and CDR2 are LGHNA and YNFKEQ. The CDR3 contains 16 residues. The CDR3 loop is CASSQRQGSPNYGYTF. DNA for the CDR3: TGTGCCAGCAGCCAGAGACAGGGGTCCCCTAACTATGGCTACACCTTC.

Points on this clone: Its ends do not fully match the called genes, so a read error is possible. The CDR3 spells CASSPRGTGGYPAAF. CDR3 sequence (DNA): TGTGCCAGCAGCCCGCGGGGGACAGGGGGTTACCCAGCCGCGTTT. The chain carries TRBV11-2 and TRBJ1-1; 11 nucleotides line up with TRBD1. The CDR3 is 15 amino acids. Germline CDR1 SGHAT, CDR2 FQNNGV. The full variable domain, rest sourced from reference TRBV11-2 and TRBJ1-1, is EAGVAQSPRYKIIEKRQSVAFWCNPISGHATLYWYQQILGQGPKLLIQFQNNGVVDDSQLPKDRFSAERLKGVDSTLKIQPAKLEDSAVYLCASSPRGTGGYPAAFGQGTRLTVV.

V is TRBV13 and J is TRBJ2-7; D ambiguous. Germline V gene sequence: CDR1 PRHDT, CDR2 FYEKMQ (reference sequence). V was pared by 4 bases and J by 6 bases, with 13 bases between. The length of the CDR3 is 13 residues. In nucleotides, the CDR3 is TGTGCCAGCAGCTCTCTAGAGAAGTCCGAGCAGTACTTC. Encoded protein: CASSSLEKSEQYF.

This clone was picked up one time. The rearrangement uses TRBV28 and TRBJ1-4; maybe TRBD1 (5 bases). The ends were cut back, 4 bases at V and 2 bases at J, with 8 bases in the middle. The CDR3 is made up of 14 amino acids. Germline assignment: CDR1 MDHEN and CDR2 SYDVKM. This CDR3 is CASSSGITNEKLFF. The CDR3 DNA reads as TGTGCCAGCAGTTCAGGGATTACTAATGAAAAACTGTTTTTT.

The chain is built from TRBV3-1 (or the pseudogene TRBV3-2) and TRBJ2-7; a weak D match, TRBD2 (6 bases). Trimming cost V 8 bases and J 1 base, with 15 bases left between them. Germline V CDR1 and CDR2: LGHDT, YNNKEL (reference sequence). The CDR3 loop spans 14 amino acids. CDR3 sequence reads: CASPRGVLSYEQYF. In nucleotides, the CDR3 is TGTGCCAGCCCCCGCGGGGTTCTTTCCTACGAGCAGTACTTC.

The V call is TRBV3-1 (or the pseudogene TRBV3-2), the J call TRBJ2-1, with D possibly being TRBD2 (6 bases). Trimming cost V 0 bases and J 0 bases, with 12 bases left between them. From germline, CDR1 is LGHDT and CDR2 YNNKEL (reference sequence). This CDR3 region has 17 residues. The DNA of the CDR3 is TGTGCCAGCAGCCAAGAAGCGGGCTGGAGCTCCTACAATGAGCAGTTCTTC. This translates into CASSQEAGWSSYNEQFF.

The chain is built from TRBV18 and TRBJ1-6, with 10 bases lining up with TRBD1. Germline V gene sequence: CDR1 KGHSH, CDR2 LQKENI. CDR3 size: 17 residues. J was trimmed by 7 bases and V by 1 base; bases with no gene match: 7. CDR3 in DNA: TGTGCCAGCTCACCACTAGACAGGGGGCTAGGGAATTCACCCCTCCACTTT. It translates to CASSPLDRGLGNSPLHF.

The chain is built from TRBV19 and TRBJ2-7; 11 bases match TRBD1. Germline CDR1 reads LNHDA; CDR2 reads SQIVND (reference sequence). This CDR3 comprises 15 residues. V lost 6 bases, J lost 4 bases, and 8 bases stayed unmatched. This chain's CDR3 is CASRPGQGAFYEQYF. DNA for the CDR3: TGTGCCAGTAGGCCCGGACAGGGGGCGTTTTACGAGCAGTACTTC.

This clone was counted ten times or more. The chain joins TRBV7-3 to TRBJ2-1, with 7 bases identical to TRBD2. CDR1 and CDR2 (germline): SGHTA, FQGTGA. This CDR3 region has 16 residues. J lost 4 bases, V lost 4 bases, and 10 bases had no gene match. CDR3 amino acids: CASSSLDSGPYNEQFF. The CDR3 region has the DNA TGTGCCAGCAGCTCCCTGGATAGCGGGCCTTACAATGAGCAGTTCTTC.

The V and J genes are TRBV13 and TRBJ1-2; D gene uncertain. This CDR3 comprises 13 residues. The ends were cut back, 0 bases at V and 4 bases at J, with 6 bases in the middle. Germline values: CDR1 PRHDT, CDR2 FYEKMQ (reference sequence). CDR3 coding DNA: TGTGCCAGCAGCTTAGGCAATAGCTATGGCTACACCTTC. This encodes CASSLGNSYGYTF.

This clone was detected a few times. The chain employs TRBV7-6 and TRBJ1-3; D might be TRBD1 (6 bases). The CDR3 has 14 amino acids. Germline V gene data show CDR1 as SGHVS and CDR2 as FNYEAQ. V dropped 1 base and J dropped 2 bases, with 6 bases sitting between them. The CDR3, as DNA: TGTGCCAGCAGCTTAGGGACAGCTGGAAACACCATATATTTT. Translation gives CASSLGTAGNTIYF. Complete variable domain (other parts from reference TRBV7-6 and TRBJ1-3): GAGVSQSPRYKVTKRGQDVALRCDPISGHVSLYWYRQALGQGPEFLTYFNYEAQQDKSGLPNDRFSAERPEGSISTLTIQRTEQRDSAMYRCASSLGTAGNTIYFGEGSWLTVV.

The CDR3 sequence is CASSVYDEQFF. The CDR3 DNA reads as TGTGCCAGCAGTGTTTATGATGAGCAGTTCTTC. This chain connects TRBV2 to TRBJ2-1; D gene uncertain. CDR3 length: 11 amino acids. V dropped 4 bases and J dropped 8 bases, with 6 bases sitting between them. Germline CDR1 SNHLY, CDR2 FYNNEI.

The CDR3 bases are TGTGCTATTTCCATCCGCGTTGCCCAAAGAGGTGCTCGAGGCTACACCTTC. Its protein product is CAISIRVAQRGARGYTF. V usage is TRBV12-5 and J usage is TRBJ1-2; D call uncertain. Trimming shortened V by 10 bases and J by 8 bases, and 32 bases separated the two germline ends. CDR1 is LGHNT, CDR2 FRNRAP, per germline. There are 17 residues in the CDR3.

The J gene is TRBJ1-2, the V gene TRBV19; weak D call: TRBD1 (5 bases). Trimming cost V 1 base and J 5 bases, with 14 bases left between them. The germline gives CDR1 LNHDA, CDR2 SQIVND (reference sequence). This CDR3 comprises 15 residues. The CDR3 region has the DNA TGTGCCAGTAGTATAGGGGCAGGGAATTATTATGGCTACACCTTC. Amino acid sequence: CASSIGAGNYYGYTF.